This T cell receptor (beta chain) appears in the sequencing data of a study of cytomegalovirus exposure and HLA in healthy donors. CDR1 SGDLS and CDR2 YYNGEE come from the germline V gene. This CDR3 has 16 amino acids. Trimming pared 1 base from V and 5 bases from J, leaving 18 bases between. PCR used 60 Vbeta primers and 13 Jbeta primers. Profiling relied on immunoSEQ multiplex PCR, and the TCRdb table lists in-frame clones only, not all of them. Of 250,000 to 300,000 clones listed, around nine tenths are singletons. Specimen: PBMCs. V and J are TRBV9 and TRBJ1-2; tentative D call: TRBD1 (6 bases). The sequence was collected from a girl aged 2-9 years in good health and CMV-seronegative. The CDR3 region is CASSVNAGGGAYGYTF. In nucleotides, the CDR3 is TGTGCCAGCAGCGTAAATGCGGGGGGGGGCGCGTATGGCTACACCTTC. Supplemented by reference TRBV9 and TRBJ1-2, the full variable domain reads DSGVTQTPKHLITATGQRVTLRCSPRSGDLSVYWYQQSLDQGLQFLIQYYNGEERAKGNILERFSAQQFPDLHSELNLSSLELGDSALYFCASSVNAGGGAYGYTFGSGTRLTVV.